This T cell receptor beta chain was obtained from a study of T cell repertoires in cytomegalovirus infection. Study details: CMV epitopes, recently identified HLA-C-restricted and well-studied HLA-B-restricted, were used. Shared public TCR beta signatures pointed to both CMV infection and a matching HLA type. Whole-study findings and limits: Summed frequency of public TCR beta families distinguished CMV carriers with the relevant HLA. Ex vivo responses were dominated by HLA-C-restricted CMV-specific TCR beta clonotypes.

This clonotype has just a few counts. The antigen is undetermined. TCRdb passed the reads through MiXCR, listing each CDR3 protein once. The sample includes hundreds of thousands of distinct CDR3 sequences, roughly 33% of them seen just once. The CDR3 extends over 14 amino acids. Per the germline V gene, CDR1 is MNHEY and CDR2 is SVGEGT. V was trimmed by 2 bases and J by 2 bases, leaving 6 bases between them. The chain joins TRBV6-2 or TRBV6-3 to TRBJ2-2; D is undetermined. The TCR was taken from a human donor in good health (CMV status not recorded). Some clones in this sample may be carry-over from other donors' samples. The specimen was cultured CD8+ T cells from PBMCs, collected from culture after CMV antigen stimulation. The CDR3 region is CASSYDPNTGELFF. The DNA of the CDR3 is TGTGCCAGCAGTTACGATCCAAACACCGGGGAGCTGTTTTTT.